The rows below give T cell receptor beta chains drawn from one sample of a study of blood T cell repertoires in COVID-19. Sequenced by immunoSEQ multiplex PCR; TCRdb stores in-frame clones only, minus some. The sample includes hundreds of thousands of clones, roughly 87% of them seen just once. The source material was PBMCs or T cells enriched from blood (not recorded which). These receptors came from a woman aged 25 to 45 who had recovered from COVID-19. Each CDR3 is given with its conserved first and last residue. D genes are given only for firm matches.

D	V	J	CDR3
.	TRBV6-5	TRBJ1-2	CASSPGYGEGYGYTF
TRBD2	TRBV30	TRBJ2-5	CAWRLAGNQETQYF
.	TRBV23-1	TRBJ1-2	CASSQLSSGVNYGYTF
.	TRBV19	TRBJ1-6	CASEGGAGRSSYNSPLHF
.	TRBV6-2/TRBV6-3	TRBJ2-3	CASSDEEAGRLGDTQYF
.	TRBV29-1	TRBJ1-2	CSVELETQNGYTF
TRBD1	TRBV5-5	TRBJ2-5	CASSSGGAIVRETQYF
TRBD1	TRBV2	TRBJ1-6	CASTTGTVNSPLHF
TRBD2	TRBV3-1/TRBV3-2	TRBJ2-3	CASSLLAGGNTDTQYF
TRBD1	TRBV7-2	TRBJ1-6	CASSPGQGDSPLHF
TRBD1	TRBV7-8	TRBJ1-1	CASSLGTGSNTEAFF
.	TRBV5-1	TRBJ1-1	CASSLLINTEAFF
TRBD1	TRBV7-8	TRBJ1-4	CASSPRTGGTEKLFF
.	TRBV5-6	TRBJ2-2	CASSLAARGYTGELFF
TRBD1	TRBV5-1	TRBJ1-2	CASSFGTGNYGYTF
.	TRBV11-2	TRBJ1-5	CASSRTVEQPQHF
TRBD2	TRBV27	TRBJ2-7	CASRSNRDYTYEQYF
TRBD1	TRBV4-1	TRBJ1-5	CASSHSGTGENQPQHF
.	TRBV19	TRBJ1-2	CASSMADRANYGYTF
TRBD1	TRBV2	TRBJ1-2	CASSFDRETFGYTF
.	TRBV28	TRBJ1-2	CASSPPRWGYTF
TRBD1	TRBV29-1	TRBJ1-2	CSVEQGAVGYTF
TRBD1	TRBV20-1	TRBJ1-1	CSARLDREAFF
TRBD1	TRBV7-9	TRBJ2-7	CASSRRDRTYEQYF
.	TRBV27	TRBJ1-5	CASSLGTGNNQPQHF
.	TRBV6-1	TRBJ1-2	CASSELYRGNYGYTF
TRBD1	TRBV29-1	TRBJ1-3	CSGDRGSGNTIYF
.	TRBV2	TRBJ1-2	CASIDRANYGYTF
.	TRBV12-3/TRBV12-4	TRBJ2-3	CASSSRGSDTQYF
.	TRBV28	TRBJ2-1	CASSISLAGENEQFF
.	TRBV27	TRBJ1-4	CASSLSAAANEKLFF
.	TRBV27	TRBJ2-7	CANLGNEQYF
TRBD2	TRBV6-7	TRBJ2-5	CASSYSIGGSGGTNQETQYF
.	TRBV5-1	TRBJ2-5	CASSFRVRETQYF
TRBD1	TRBV28	TRBJ1-1	CASYGDRANTEAFF
.	TRBV13	TRBJ2-7	CASSPSWGRDLYF
TRBD1	TRBV12-5	TRBJ1-1	CASGPRTGNTEAFF
TRBD1	TRBV28	TRBJ1-5	CASSNDRVQPQHF
TRBD1	TRBV10-1	TRBJ2-1	CASSESTGMKDNEQFF
.	TRBV19	TRBJ1-1	CASSMSGLRNTEAFF
.	TRBV18	TRBJ1-4	CASSPRRSTNEKLFF
TRBD1	TRBV29-1	TRBJ2-4	CSGTGGQSILHKNIQYF
.	TRBV5-1	TRBJ2-5	CASSLTGEETQYF
.	TRBV18	TRBJ2-7	CASSPNRDYEQYF
TRBD2	TRBV29-1	TRBJ2-3	CSVEGEGSLAGGPWPDTQYF
TRBD2	TRBV30	TRBJ2-5	CAWSVRGGGPGTQYF
TRBD2	TRBV7-8	TRBJ2-1	CASSLERGGGNEQFF
TRBD1	TRBV28	TRBJ1-2	CASEGASGYTF
.	TRBV27	TRBJ2-3	CASSYNTDTQYF
.	TRBV2	TRBJ1-2	CASTRVEGYGYTF
.	TRBV5-8	TRBJ1-1	CASSLQGLGTEAFF
.	TRBV6-5	TRBJ2-7	CASSSPGSYEQYF